This paragraph covers one T cell receptor beta chain sequence. This receptor's antigen is unknown. Base quality data are lacking; no much larger clone is found one base away. In the germline V gene (reference sequence), CDR1 corresponds to DFQATT and CDR2 to SNEGSKA. Including cysteine and phenylalanine, the CDR3 has 13 amino acids. Only CDR3 DNA remains: 39 bases, in frame from the first base. Between the V and J ends, shortened by 2 bases and 1 base respectively, the junction contains 8 bases. These reads were obtained on an Illumina HiSeq 2500. Quantitative 5'-RACE with molecular barcodes was the method used to prepare the TCR beta libraries. Regarding the original processing steps: A new computational method, built on a probabilistic model of VDJ rearrangement, was used to identify disease-linked TCR variants. The public reads were quality trimmed at Q25 with fastp and then assembled into clones with MiXCR by TCRdb, keeping productive beta chains. Each entry merges the rows of one CDR3 protein and shows their most common DNA and genes. The V and J calls were not made by the authors but by TCRdb's processing. The sample table holds roughly 230,000 distinct CDR3 sequences, of which about 18% were seen once. In total, the top ten clones hold more than 25% of the sample.

This record comes from a study of CD8 T cells in ankylosing spondylitis (dated by TCRdb to about 2017). Regarding the complete study: The study set out to find disease-linked TCR variants by profiling T cell receptor beta repertoires in ankylosing spondylitis patients and healthy donors. The full study cohort was made up of about 24 ankylosing spondylitis patients and about a hundred healthy donors. Samples of peripheral blood were taken, and for ankylosing spondylitis patients, synovial fluid was collected as well. Overall results and qualifications from the work: A CD8+ phenotype was shown by the disease-linked clones, which were found at relatively low frequencies in peripheral blood. Blood from ankylosing spondylitis patients appeared to be characterized by a TCR beta motif composed of roughly eight highly homologous amino acid variants. Some of the motif variants had been reported before in the synovial fluid and blood of reactive arthritis patients, a finding that suggests common disease-initiation mechanisms. The disease-linked clones were reported as significantly enriched in matched synovial fluid samples from ankylosing spondylitis patients.

The V and J segments used are TRBV20-1 and TRBJ1-1, with the D gene too uncertain to name. Sequenced: blood, either unsorted or a sorted T cell fraction (not recorded which). The origin of this receptor is a male donor with ankylosing spondylitis or in good health (not recorded which). The sequenced DNA is TGCAGTGCTAGAAGACTACAGAACACTGAAGCTTTCTTT. It translates to CSARRLQNTEAFF.